The 23 T cell receptor beta chains below come from one sample, sequenced in a study of T cell clones after liver transplantation. Only in-frame clones appear in the TCRdb table, and some are missing; sequencing was by immunoSEQ multiplex PCR. Of under 130,000 clones listed, about 88% are singletons. The sequenced sample was CD4+ T cells from blood, obtained 47 months after liver transplant. The receptors derive from a human patient who received a liver transplant. Certain T cells may be donor cells from the graft.

This CDR3 reads CASGPGDNSNQPQHF. CDR3 nucleotide sequence: TGTGCTAGTGGACCCGGGGACAATAGCAATCAGCCCCAGCATTTT. The chain recombines TRBV12-5 with TRBJ1-5, with D maybe TRBD1 (6 bases). V lost 6 bases to trimming and J lost 0 bases, with 12 bases between them. Germline CDR1 reads LGHNT; CDR2 reads FRNRAP. The CDR3 extends over 15 amino acids.

This chain links TRBV15 with TRBJ2-1; D gene ambiguous. The CDR3 is made up of 13 amino acids. Germline-derived CDR1 and CDR2 are LNHNV and YYDKDF (reference sequence). Trimming took 0 bases from V and 9 from J, leaving 9 bases between them. DNA for the CDR3: TGTGCCACCAGCAGAGATCGGGTGAGTGAGCAGTTCTTC. Translation gives CATSRDRVSEQFF.

The genes are TRBV7-3 and TRBJ2-7; D is unresolved. V gave up 0 bases and J gave up 4 bases, with 13 bases separating them. CDR3 length: 15 residues. The germline V gene has CDR1 SGHTA and CDR2 FQGTGA. For the CDR3, the DNA is TGTGCCAGCAGCTTAACCCCCGCCATGGGGTACGAGCAGTACTTC. Its protein is CASSLTPAMGYEQYF.

J is TRBJ2-2 and V is TRBV5-4; D gene unclear. Looked up from germline, CDR1 is SGHNT and CDR2 is YYREEE (reference sequence). The CDR3 totals 17 residues. V was shortened by 1 base and J by 1 base, with 14 bases between the two germline ends. Written as DNA, the CDR3 is TGTGCCAGCAGCTTGAATTCCGGATCAATGAACACCGGGGAGCTGTTTTTT. Amino acids: CASSLNSGSMNTGELFF.

The chain joins TRBV6-6 to TRBJ1-1, with TRBD1 matching 7 bases. The CDR3 extends over 14 amino acids. V was pared by 6 bases and J by 3 bases, with 7 bases of the junction left unmatched. The germline V gene has CDR1 MNHNY and CDR2 SVGAGI (reference sequence). This chain's CDR3 is CASSRDSLYTEAFF. As DNA, the CDR3 is TGTGCCAGCAGCCGGGACAGCCTTTACACTGAAGCTTTCTTT.

The chain recombines TRBV5-4 with TRBJ1-2; TRBD1 agrees at 7 bases. V was pared by 4 bases and J by 8 bases, with 14 bases of the junction left unmatched. From germline, CDR1 is SGHNT and CDR2 YYREEE (reference sequence). The CDR3 length is 15 residues. The CDR3 sequence: CASSKDRLSSRGYTF. DNA of the CDR3: TGTGCCAGCAGCAAGGACAGGTTAAGTTCGCGGGGCTACACCTTC.

V and J are TRBV5-4 and TRBJ2-7; 12 bases map to TRBD2. Germline V gene lookup returns CDR1 SGHNT and CDR2 YYREEE (reference sequence). The V gene end was trimmed by 4 bases and the J gene end by 1 base; junction bases not matched to a gene: 3. The CDR3 runs to 15 residues. CDR3: CASSPGLAGSYEQYF. In DNA form, the CDR3 reads TGTGCCAGCAGCCCGGGACTAGCGGGTTCCTACGAGCAGTACTTC. The complete variable domain, with remaining parts taken from reference TRBV5-4 and TRBJ2-7, reads ETGVTQSPTHLIKTRGQQVTLRCSSQSGHNTVSWYQQALGQGPQFIFQYYREEENGRGNFPPRFSGLQFPNYSSELNVNALELDDSALYLCASSPGLAGSYEQYFGPGTRLTVT.

This clone has a handful of counts. This rearrangement joins TRBV21-1 to TRBJ2-7; the table's D call, TRBD1, was not checked against the DNA. TRBV21-1 counts as a pseudogene. CDR3 size: 16 residues. This CDR3 reads CASSKVEGDLGYEQYF. The CDR3 DNA reads TGTGCCAGCAGCAAAGTTGAGGGGGACCTCGGATACGAGCAGTACTTC.

This chain uses TRBV11-2 with TRBJ2-2; unclear D gene. Trimming took 3 bases from V and 3 from J, leaving 5 bases between them. Germline loops: CDR1 SGHAT, CDR2 FQNNGV. This CDR3 spans 13 amino acids. The CDR3 DNA sequence: TGTGCCAGCAGCTTTGGCTACACCGGGGAGCTGTTTTTT. Its translation is CASSFGYTGELFF.

This clone showed up just once. The chain has TRBV13 and TRBJ2-1; 8 bases agree with TRBD1. This CDR3 region has 16 residues. Germline CDR1 reads PRHDT; CDR2 reads FYEKMQ (reference sequence). With V trimmed by 4 bases and J by 0 bases, 5 bases remained unmatched. The CDR3 here is CASSSPGTGSYNEQFF. CDR3 nucleotides: TGTGCCAGCAGCTCACCCGGGACAGGCTCCTACAATGAGCAGTTCTTC.

This clone was seen only a few times. The chain joins TRBV2 to TRBJ2-3; 10 bases fit TRBD2. Trimming cost V 5 bases and J 0 bases; bases outside gene matches: 20. This CDR3 region has 21 residues. Germline CDR1 is SNHLY and CDR2 is FYNNEI. The DNA of the CDR3 is TGTGCCAGCAGTAAGGTCCCCTGGACTAGCGGAACAGTCTCTAGCACAGATACGCAGTATTTT. Protein sequence: CASSKVPWTSGTVSSTDTQYF.

The V call is TRBV2, the J call TRBJ2-3; 11 bases match TRBD1. The germline CDR1 and CDR2 sequences are SNHLY and FYNNEI. The CDR3 runs 14 residues. The V segment lost 8 bases and the J segment 3 bases; nucleotides outside the gene matches: 4. This chain's CDR3 is CASQGDRGTDTQYF. CDR3 coding DNA: TGTGCCAGCCAAGGGGACAGGGGGACAGATACGCAGTATTTT.

This rearrangement joins TRBV18 to TRBJ1-4, with D uncertain. The germline gives CDR1 KGHSH, CDR2 LQKENI. The CDR3 is made up of 15 amino acids. Trimming shortened V by 3 bases and J by 0 bases, and 8 bases separated the two germline ends. The CDR3 DNA follows: TGTGCCAGCTCACCCTCAGTTGCAACTAATGAAAAACTGTTTTTT. It translates to CASSPSVATNEKLFF.

This chain connects TRBV2 to TRBJ1-1, with D perhaps matching TRBD1 (6 bases). The length of the CDR3 is 14 residues. From germline, CDR1 is SNHLY and CDR2 FYNNEI. Trimming shortened V by 6 bases and J by 1 base, and 12 bases separated the two germline ends. CDR3 sequence (DNA): TGTGCCAGCAGCGCTACAGGGAGGAACACTGAAGCTTTCTTT. Its protein is CASSATGRNTEAFF.

The chain employs TRBV2 and TRBJ2-1; TRBD1 matches 7 bases. J lost 4 bases, V lost 2 bases, and 2 bases had no gene match. This CDR3 spans 14 amino acids. CDR1 is SNHLY and CDR2 is FYNNEI in the germline V gene. This chain's CDR3 is CASSEQGEYNEQFF. CDR3 sequence (DNA): TGTGCCAGCAGTGAACAGGGGGAGTACAATGAGCAGTTCTTC.

The chain links TRBV19 to TRBJ1-4, with 7 bases identical to TRBD1. This CDR3 contains 15 residues. Germline V gene lookup returns CDR1 LNHDA and CDR2 SQIVND (reference sequence). V trimming: 6 bases; J trimming: 8 bases; junction bases outside the gene matches: 12. Here the CDR3 DNA reads TGTGCCAGTAGACCTACGACAGGGTGGTTCGAAAAACTGTTTTTT. It specifies CASRPTTGWFEKLFF.

The chain recombines TRBV5-5 with TRBJ1-4; perhaps TRBD1 as D (6 bases). With 9 bases removed from V and 8 bases from J, the gap between germline ends came to 17 bases. Looked up from germline, CDR1 is SGHKS and CDR2 is YYEKEE (reference sequence). CDR3 length equals 13 residues. The CDR3 loop is CATSRGGDEKLFF. CDR3 nucleotides: TGTGCCACCAGTAGGGGGGGCGACGAAAAACTGTTTTTT.

This clone was detected only once. The chain recombines TRBV28 with TRBJ2-5; TRBD2 aligns across 8 bases. The trim removed 3 bases at V and 0 bases at J, leaving 6 bases unmatched. Looked up from germline, CDR1 is MDHEN and CDR2 is SYDVKM. This CDR3 spans 16 amino acids. The CDR3 DNA reads TGTGCCAGCAGTTTGTCAGCGGGAGCGTACCAAGAGACCCAGTACTTC. It specifies CASSLSAGAYQETQYF. The entire variable domain, with the rest obtained from reference TRBV28 and TRBJ2-5, is as follows: DVKVTQSSRYLVKRTGEKVFLECVQDMDHENMFWYRQDPGLGLRLIYFSYDVKMKEKGDIPEGYSVSREKKERFSLILESASTNQTSMYLCASSLSAGAYQETQYFGPGTRLLVL.

The V and J genes are TRBV7-9 and TRBJ1-2, with D maybe TRBD1 (5 bases). The ends were cut back, 1 base at V and 4 bases at J, with 10 bases in the middle. Per the germline V gene, CDR1 is SEHNR and CDR2 is FQNEAQ (reference sequence). The CDR3 has 14 amino acids. The CDR3 spells CASSLVQGGYGYTF. CDR3 nucleotide sequence: TGTGCCAGCAGCTTAGTTCAGGGCGGCTATGGCTACACCTTC.

The CDR3 DNA is TGTGCCAGTGGGGGGGAACCCTACGAGCAGTACTTC. Translating it yields CASGGEPYEQYF. J is TRBJ2-7 and V is TRBV6-1, with TRBD2 matching over 7 bases. CDR1 is MNHNS and CDR2 is SASEGT in the germline V gene. J was trimmed by 2 bases and V by 9 bases; bases with no gene match: 4. CDR3 length equals 12 residues.

In its sample, this clone was seen once. This chain connects TRBV27 to TRBJ2-7; 9 positions agree with TRBD1. Germline V gives CDR1 MNHEY, CDR2 SMNVEV (reference sequence). V was clipped by 6 bases and J by 6 bases; unmatched bases: 6. The CDR3 runs to 13 residues. The CDR3 protein is CASRFGQGFEQYF. CDR3 in DNA: TGTGCCAGCAGATTTGGACAGGGGTTCGAGCAGTACTTC.

A few counts support this clone. The chain recombines TRBV5-1 with TRBJ2-5; D remains unclear. Looked up from germline, CDR1 is SGHRS and CDR2 is YFSETQ. The CDR3 extends over 14 amino acids. V was pared by 2 bases and J by 1 base, with 9 bases between. As DNA, the CDR3 is TGCGCCAGCAGCTTCCAGGCACTCCAAGAGACCCAGTACTTC. It yields the protein CASSFQALQETQYF.

J is TRBJ1-2 and V is TRBV7-9; TRBD1 might be the D (5 bases). Germline V gene data show CDR1 as SEHNR and CDR2 as FQNEAQ (reference sequence). The CDR3 is made up of 13 amino acids. V was cut by 2 bases and J by 8 bases, with 12 bases left in between. The CDR3 bases are TGTGCCAGCAGCTTAAAGGGGCGGAACGGCTACACCTTC. This codes for CASSLKGRNGYTF.